This entry lists 21 T cell receptor beta chains sequenced from one sample in a study of T cells in Graves' hyperthyroidism and ophthalmopathy. It was RNA transcripts that yielded the amplified TCR beta CDR3 regions. HTBI primers drove first-round RT-PCR of the TCR CDR3. MiXCR, applied by TCRdb to the multiplex PCR reads, yields one record per CDR3 protein. The data contain about 52,000 distinct CDR3 sequences, around 48% of them seen just once; the ten biggest clones take up approximately 9.1%. The sequenced material came from blood. The receptor source for this set is a woman in her fifties or sixties with Graves' ophthalmopathy.

This clonotype was found many times. The rearrangement links TRBV19 to TRBJ2-5, with TRBD2 matching 14 bases. CDR1 LNHDA and CDR2 SQIVND come from the germline V gene (reference sequence). Losses at the gene ends were 4 bases for V and 2 bases for J; bases not matched to a gene: 6. The CDR3 has 17 residues. CDR3 sequence reads: CASSKGLAGVGQETQYF. The CDR3 nucleotides read TGTGCCAGTAGTAAGGGACTAGCGGGAGTTGGGCAAGAGACCCAGTACTTC.

Turning to this clonotype: Germline and junction disagree at one end, which may indicate a read error. The rearrangement joins TRBV14 to TRBJ2-7; D might be TRBD2 (5 bases). The CDR3 length is 17 residues. CDR1 and CDR2 from the germline V gene are SGHDN and FVKESK. The CDR3 sequence: CASSHLYDGVRPYEPYF. CDR3 sequence (DNA): TGTGCCAGCAGCCACCTCTACGACGGGGTCCGACCCTACGAGCCGTACTTC.

The rearrangement joins TRBV10-3 to TRBJ2-5; weak D call: TRBD2 (7 bases). Germline V gene lookup returns CDR1 ENHRY and CDR2 SYGVKD. CDR3 length: 13 amino acids. Trimming pared 8 bases from V and 9 bases from J, leaving 19 bases between. The CDR3 spells CAIGGGPEAAQYF. The CDR3 coding sequence is TGTGCCATCGGGGGGGGGCCGGAAGCGGCCCAGTACTTC.

This clonotype has at least ten counts. V gene TRBV7-6 combines with J gene TRBJ2-3; TRBD2 might be the D (6 bases). CDR3 length: 14 residues. Trimming pared 5 bases from V and 1 base from J, leaving 10 bases between. CDR1 and CDR2 from the germline V gene are SGHVS and FNYEAQ. The DNA for the CDR3 is TGTGCCAGCAGCCTGGGAGGTCGCACAGATACGCAGTATTTT. This encodes CASSLGGRTDTQYF.

This clonotype was seen at least ten times. The junction departs from germline at one end; a sequencing error may be responsible. This chain links TRBV5-1 with TRBJ2-1, with D possibly matching TRBD1 (6 bases). This CDR3 spans 14 amino acids. Per the germline V gene, CDR1 is SGHRS and CDR2 is YFSETQ. The CDR3 protein is CASGFRGTYNEQFF. The CDR3 DNA reads TGCGCCAGCGGCTTCAGGGGAACCTACAATGAGCAGTTCTTC.

There are many counts of this clonotype. V and J are TRBV20-1 and TRBJ2-1, with 8 positions matching TRBD2. V gave up 6 bases and J gave up 7 bases; unmatched junction bases: 8. The germline V gene encodes CDR1 DFQATT and CDR2 SNEGSKA (reference sequence). The CDR3 contains 13 residues. Here the CDR3 reads CSAISGRRNEQFF. CDR3 bases: TGCAGTGCCATCAGCGGGAGAAGGAATGAGCAGTTCTTC.

Note on this clonotype: One end of the junction varies from germline; a read error may be responsible. The chain links TRBV29-1 to TRBJ1-1; D is ambiguous. This CDR3 comprises 11 residues. CDR1 is SQVTM and CDR2 is ANQGSEA in the germline V gene. In DNA form, the CDR3 reads TGCAGCGTTGGGGGTTGGGAGGAAGCTTCCTTT. Protein: CSVGGWEEASF.

This clonotype was seen only once. One end of the junction varies from germline; a read error may be responsible. The chain uses TRBV7-2 and TRBJ1-5; D remains unclear. Germline CDR1 and CDR2: SGHTA and FQGNSA. There are 15 residues in the CDR3. The CDR3 nucleotides read TGTGCCAGCAGCTTAGCGGTGGAGACCAATGAGCCCCAGCATTTT. Translated: CASSLAVETNEPQHF.

This clonotype has ten or more counts. For the CDR3, the DNA is TGTGCCAGTAGTATAAGGAGGTGGGCGACCCGGGGCGACTATGGCTACACCTTC. This gives the protein CASSIRRWATRGDYGYTF. The chain has TRBV19 and TRBJ1-2; D is perhaps TRBD1 (5 bases). This CDR3 contains 18 residues. Trimming took 2 bases from V and 3 from J, leaving 22 bases between them. Germline loops: CDR1 LNHDA, CDR2 SQIVND (reference sequence).

On this clonotype itself: It is likely a read error, because the conserved phenylalanine at the end of the CDR3 is missing. The DNA is left out, because the CDR3 cannot be placed on it with certainty; the CDR3 is given as TCRdb lists it. J is TRBJ2-5 and V is TRBV7-3; the DNA was not compared with TRBD1, the D call given in the table. Per germline, CDR1 SGHTA and CDR2 FQGTGA. A total of 15 residues make up the CDR3, ends included. CDR3: CASSQRTGRGETQHC.

This clonotype was observed many times. The V and J genes are TRBV5-6 and TRBJ2-5; no definite D call. Germline-derived CDR1 and CDR2 are SGHDT and YYEEEE. CDR3 length equals 12 residues. The V end lost 1 base, the J end lost 5 bases, and 6 bases lay between the germline ends. The CDR3 nucleotides read TGTGCCAGCAGCTTGAATGGTGAGACCCAGTACTTC. This translates into CASSLNGETQYF.

This clonotype has a count of ten or more. The V call is TRBV24-1, the J call TRBJ2-3, with a weak D call TRBD2 (5 bases). The CDR3 has 16 residues. Germline CDR1 KGHDR, CDR2 SFDVKD. Trimming stripped 3 bases from V and 4 bases from J, with 16 bases between. CDR3 nucleotide sequence: TGTGCCACCAGTGATCCGGGCACTAGATTGGCAGATACGCAGTATTTT. It is translated as CATSDPGTRLADTQYF.

This clonotype has only a few counts. J is TRBJ2-7 and V is TRBV9, with D possibly matching TRBD2 (7 bases). The CDR3 totals 14 residues. Looked up from germline, CDR1 is SGDLS and CDR2 is YYNGEE. V gave up 0 bases and J gave up 6 bases, with 13 bases separating them. As DNA, the CDR3 is TGTGCCAGCAGCGTAGGGGGGGGGCAGGGCGAGCAGTACTTC. This encodes CASSVGGGQGEQYF.

This clonotype was seen at least ten times. The chain recombines TRBV20-1 with TRBJ2-1; 7 nucleotides line up with TRBD2. V was clipped by 5 bases and J by 0 bases; unmatched bases: 10. The germline V gene has CDR1 DFQATT and CDR2 SNEGSKA (reference sequence). This CDR3 is 16 amino acids long. CDR3 sequence reads: CSAVAGDTISYNEQFF. In DNA, the CDR3 is TGCAGTGCTGTAGCGGGCGACACCATCTCCTACAATGAGCAGTTCTTC.

The chain joins TRBV20-1 to TRBJ1-5; D call uncertain. V lost 6 bases and J 14 bases, leaving 23 bases between the germline ends. CDR1 and CDR2 from the germline V gene are DFQATT and SNEGSKA (reference sequence). The CDR3 contains 13 residues. The CDR3 DNA reads TGCAGTGCGGGTGTAGCGGGTTTAGGCAACGAGCATTTT. It encodes CSAGVAGLGNEHF.

Remarks on this clonotype: The missing conserved phenylalanine or tryptophan at the end of this CDR3 makes a read error likely. The chain uses TRBV7-8 and TRBJ2-7, with D maybe TRBD1 (6 bases). The germline V gene has CDR1 SGHVS and CDR2 FQNEAQ. Trimming shortened V by 5 bases and J by 3 bases, and 14 bases separated the two germline ends. The CDR3 extends over 14 amino acids. Here the CDR3 reads CASSPGTIHYEQYL. The CDR3 coding sequence is TGTGCCAGCAGCCCCGGGACAATCCACTACGAGCAGTACCTC.

This clonotype was seen just once. Being one base from a much bigger clone, this may be a read error. The CDR3 carries no conserved terminal phenylalanine or tryptophan, so it likely arises from a read error. The chain is built from TRBV7-3 and TRBJ2-7, with TRBD2 matching 8 bases. The CDR3 has 16 residues. The germline V gene has CDR1 SGHTA and CDR2 FQGTGA. CDR3 sequence: CASSLTQGLEGYEQYC. DNA of the CDR3: TGTGCCAGCAGCCTAACCCAGGGACTAGAAGGGTACGAGCAGTACTGC.

The chain links TRBV10-3 to TRBJ1-1, with 9 bases identical to TRBD1. The trim removed 3 bases at V and 4 bases at J, leaving 12 bases unmatched. The CDR3 is made up of 17 amino acids. CDR1 and CDR2 from the germline V gene are ENHRY and SYGVKD. This CDR3 is CAISELAGQGKGTEAFF. Written as DNA, the CDR3 is TGTGCCATCAGTGAACTAGCGGGACAGGGCAAGGGCACTGAAGCTTTCTTT.

As for this clonotype: One end of the junction is discordant with germline, which a read error may explain. The rearrangement links TRBV10-3 to TRBJ2-7; 7 bases align to TRBD2. Germline CDR1 is ENHRY and CDR2 is SYGVKD. The CDR3 is 15 amino acids. DNA of the CDR3: TGTGCCAGCAGTTTAACGGGAGGTTCCAAGTACGAGCAGTACTTC. Residues: CASSLTGGSKYEQYF.

This clonotype was recorded at least ten times. The rearrangement joins TRBV3-1 to TRBJ1-6, with a weak D call TRBD1 (6 bases). The V end lost 4 bases, the J end lost 7 bases, and 11 bases lay between the germline ends. From germline, CDR1 is LGHDT and CDR2 YNNKEL (reference sequence). The CDR3 length is 14 residues. The CDR3 here is CASSPGQRNSPLHF. CDR3 sequence (DNA): TGTGCCAGCAGCCCAGGACAGCGGAATTCACCCCTCCACTTT.

The rearrangement uses TRBV5-1 and TRBJ2-5; 7 bases are shared with TRBD2. V was pared by 3 bases and J by 2 bases, with 1 base of the junction left unmatched. Germline values: CDR1 SGHRS, CDR2 YFSETQ. This CDR3 spans 13 amino acids. CDR3 nucleotides: TGCGCCAGCAGCTCGGGGGGACAAGAGACCCAGTACTTC. It specifies CASSSGGQETQYF.